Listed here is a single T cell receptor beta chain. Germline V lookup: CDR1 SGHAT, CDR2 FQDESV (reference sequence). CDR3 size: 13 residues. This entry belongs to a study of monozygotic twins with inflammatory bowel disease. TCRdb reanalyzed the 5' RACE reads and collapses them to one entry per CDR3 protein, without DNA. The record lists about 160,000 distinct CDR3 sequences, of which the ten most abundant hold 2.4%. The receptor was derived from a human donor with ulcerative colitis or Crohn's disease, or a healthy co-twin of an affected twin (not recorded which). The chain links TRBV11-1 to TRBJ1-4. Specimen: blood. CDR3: CASSISRNEKLFF.